Listed below are T cell receptor beta chains from one sample, sequenced in a study of T-cell reconstitution after alpha-beta-depleted transplantation in children. TCRdb processed the PCR reads anew with MiXCR; each CDR3 protein has one entry. The sample gives 550,000 to 600,000 distinct CDR3 sequences, 23% of which show up once; around 14% is in the top ten. The sample was PBMCs, mostly from graft donor cells, taken 360 days after TCRalphabeta/CD19-depleted stem cell transplant. The receptors come from a boy in the first two years of life who had a stem cell transplant for acute myeloid leukemia, so the T cells may come from the graft donor. Each CDR3 is given with its conserved first and last residue. A D gene is named only where the DNA matches it firmly. Not all rows give a size; the values are once, few, many and, for expanded clones, a class.

V	length	size	J	D	CDR3	DNA
TRBV7-2	13	many	TRBJ2-4	-	CASSLVGLNIQYF	TGTGCCAGCAGCTTAGTCGGCTTGAACATTCAGTACTTC
TRBV6-5	19	-	TRBJ2-7	-	CASSYRTEGIATLAFEQYF	TGTGCCAGCAGTTACCGTACAGAGGGTATAGCTACCCTTGCGTTTGAGCAGTACTTC
TRBV2	12	-	TRBJ1-3	-	CASSEALQGRIF	TGTGCCAGCAGTGAAGCGCTTCAGGGACGGATTTTT
TRBV15	14	-	TRBJ1-5	-	CATSREHSNQPQHF	TGTGCCACCAGCAGAGAGCATAGCAATCAGCCCCAGCATTTT
TRBV18	15	-	TRBJ2-5	TRBD1	CASSPGQGVEETQYF	TGTGCCAGCTCACCTGGACAGGGTGTGGAAGAGACCCAGTACTTC
TRBV9	15	many	TRBJ1-6	-	CASSVDGQNNSPLHF	TGTGCCAGCAGCGTAGATGGACAAAATAATTCACCCCTCCACTTT
TRBV28	12	many	TRBJ2-7	-	CASRGSVYEQYF	TGTGCCAGCAGGGGGTCTGTCTACGAGCAGTACTTC
TRBV5-6	19	-	TRBJ2-1	TRBD2	CASSLGLAGGSYIYNEQFF	TGTGCCAGCAGCTTGGGACTAGCGGGGGGGTCCTATATCTACAATGAGCAGTTCTTC
TRBV29-1	13	-	TRBJ2-1	-	CSVDLGMTNEQFF	TGCAGCGTTGATCTCGGGATGACCAATGAGCAGTTCTTC
TRBV27	15	many	TRBJ2-1	TRBD2	CASTFGGGSYNEQFF	TGTGCCAGCACCTTCGGCGGGGGCTCCTACAATGAGCAGTTCTTC
TRBV12-3/TRBV12-4	16	-	TRBJ2-2	-	CASSLRRAQNTGELFF	TGTGCCAGCAGTTTGCGCCGGGCTCAGAACACCGGGGAGCTGTTTTTT
TRBV12-3/TRBV12-4	14	many	TRBJ1-3	TRBD1	CASRPDRGGNTIYF	TGTGCCAGCAGACCGGACAGGGGCGGAAACACCATATATTTT
TRBV20-1	14	few	TRBJ2-1	TRBD2	CSAELAGLYNEQFF	TGCAGTGCGGAACTAGCGGGACTATACAATGAGCAGTTCTTC
TRBV6-1	15	few	TRBJ1-1	-	CASSFGPTGNTEAFF	TGTGCCAGCAGCTTCGGACCCACTGGAAACACTGAAGCTTTCTTT
TRBV6-1	14	few	TRBJ2-5	TRBD1	CASSQGTGEGTQYF	TGTGCCAGCAGCCAAGGGACAGGCGAAGGGACCCAGTACTTC
TRBV7-9	16	many	TRBJ1-1	TRBD1	CASSPRRGPMNTEAFF	TGTGCCAGCAGCCCCCGCAGGGGGCCCATGAACACTGAAGCTTTCTTT
TRBV12-3/TRBV12-4	17	few	TRBJ1-1	-	CASSLAIQGLRSTEAFF	TGTGCCAGCAGTTTAGCCATACAGGGATTGAGGAGCACTGAAGCTTTCTTT
TRBV28	16	few	TRBJ2-1	TRBD1	CASSFRDRGPYNEQFF	TGTGCCAGCAGTTTCCGGGACAGGGGGCCGTACAATGAGCAGTTCTTC
TRBV5-5	16	-	TRBJ2-2	-	CASSLGTGPQIGELFF	TGTGCCAGCAGCTTAGGAACGGGACCACAAATTGGGGAGCTGTTTTTT
TRBV6-2/TRBV6-3	15	-	TRBJ2-3	TRBD2	CASSYGLAGGDTQYF	TGTGCCAGCAGTTACGGACTAGCGGGGGGAGATACGCAGTATTTT
TRBV15	16	many	TRBJ2-3	-	CATSREAGPSADTQYF	TGTGCCACCAGCAGAGAGGCGGGGCCGAGCGCAGATACGCAGTATTTT
TRBV4-2	15	many	TRBJ1-4	-	CASSQGGGLGEKLFF	TGTGCCAGCAGCCAAGGAGGGGGACTGGGTGAAAAACTGTTTTTT
TRBV11-3	12	many	TRBJ2-5	TRBD1	CASRTGQETQYF	TGTGCCAGTAGGACAGGCCAAGAGACCCAGTACTTC
TRBV12-3/TRBV12-4	14	-	TRBJ2-3	-	CASTDGRSADTQYF	TGTGCCAGCACGGACGGACGAAGCGCAGATACGCAGTATTTT
TRBV6-2/TRBV6-3	17	few	TRBJ2-1	TRBD1	CASSPHLIGTGADEQFF	TGTGCCAGCAGTCCCCACCTCATAGGGACAGGGGCGGATGAGCAGTTCTTC
TRBV12-3/TRBV12-4	12	-	TRBJ1-2	-	CASSSSKGGYTF	TGTGCCAGCAGTAGTTCAAAAGGCGGCTACACCTTC
TRBV6-1	14	-	TRBJ2-3	-	CASTPRKGGDTQYF	TGTGCCAGCACCCCAAGGAAGGGGGGAGATACGCAGTATTTT
TRBV20-1	14	-	TRBJ2-2	-	CSAAGLLNTGELFF	TGCAGTGCTGCCGGACTCCTGAACACCGGGGAGCTGTTTTTT
TRBV5-1	18	many	TRBJ2-1	-	CASTGGSGGVYSYNEQFF	TGCGCCAGCACTGGGGGTTCAGGCGGGGTATACTCCTACAATGAGCAGTTCTTC
TRBV4-2	16	-	TRBJ2-3	-	CASSQDPQGPTDTQYF	TGTGCCAGCAGCCAAGACCCACAGGGCCCCACAGATACGCAGTATTTT
TRBV20-1	17	-	TRBJ2-7	TRBD1	CSARDPSDRAVYYEQYF	TGCAGTGCTAGAGACCCCTCGGACAGGGCCGTATACTACGAGCAGTACTTC
TRBV28	18	-	TRBJ1-1	-	CASSLRALTWGMNTEAFF	TGTGCCAGCAGTTTAAGGGCATTGACATGGGGCATGAACACTGAAGCTTTCTTT
TRBV12-3/TRBV12-4	17	-	TRBJ2-1	-	CASSLNRWGVGNNEQFF	TGTGCCAGCAGTTTAAATCGGTGGGGTGTAGGGAACAATGAGCAGTTCTTC
TRBV20-1	15	many	TRBJ2-3	TRBD1	CSANDRAHSTDTQYF	TGCAGTGCAAACGACAGGGCGCATAGCACAGATACGCAGTATTTT
TRBV7-9	16	-	TRBJ2-4	TRBD2	CASSPLGRDAGNIQYF	TGTGCCAGCAGCCCGCTAGGGAGGGATGCAGGAAACATTCAGTACTTC
TRBV12-3/TRBV12-4	14	-	TRBJ1-5	-	CASSFQSSNQPQHF	TGTGCCAGCAGTTTCCAGAGTAGCAATCAGCCCCAGCATTTT
TRBV29-1	12	many	TRBJ1-2	-	CSVAPADYGYTF	TGCAGCGTTGCTCCGGCCGACTATGGCTACACCTTC
TRBV20-1	13	-	TRBJ2-7	TRBD1	CSARESGTVEQYF	TGCAGTGCTAGGGAGTCCGGGACAGTTGAGCAGTACTTC
TRBV20-1	15	-	TRBJ1-2	TRBD1	CSAKGTGGLHYGYTF	TGCAGTGCCAAGGGGACAGGAGGTTTGCACTATGGCTACACCTTC
TRBV24-1	15	-	TRBJ2-5	-	CATSDLQGGRETQYF	TGTGCCACCAGTGATCTCCAGGGAGGTAGGGAGACCCAGTACTTC
TRBV6-2/TRBV6-3	16	-	TRBJ1-3	-	CASRNLDRYSGNTIYF	TGTGCCAGCAGAAACCTTGACAGATACTCTGGAAACACCATATATTTT
TRBV4-3	13	few	TRBJ1-1	TRBD1	CASSLGQGDKAFF	TGCGCCAGCAGCCTGGGACAGGGAGATAAGGCTTTCTTT
TRBV11-2	16	many	TRBJ2-4	-	CASSFSDGIAKNIQYF	TGTGCCAGCAGCTTCTCGGACGGAATAGCCAAAAACATTCAGTACTTC
TRBV20-1	14	many	TRBJ1-6	-	CSARAEGGTSPLHF	TGCAGTGCTAGGGCTGAAGGGGGAACTTCACCCCTCCACTTT
TRBV7-3	15	-	TRBJ2-2	-	CASSRPRGDTGELFF	TGTGCCAGCAGCCGCCCCCGCGGGGACACCGGGGAGCTGTTTTTT
TRBV6-2/TRBV6-3	15	few	TRBJ1-5	-	CASSYSIRGNQPQHF	TGTGCCAGCAGTTACTCGATACGCGGCAATCAGCCCCAGCATTTT
TRBV6-5	16	many	TRBJ2-1	TRBD2	CASSYGVAGGFGEQFF	TGTGCCAGCAGTTACGGGGTGGCGGGGGGGTTTGGTGAGCAGTTCTTC
TRBV6-1	15	few	TRBJ2-1	-	CASSFGVGSYNEQFF	TGTGCCAGCAGCTTTGGCGTGGGCTCCTACAATGAGCAGTTCTTC
TRBV5-5	15	-	TRBJ2-5	-	CASSTGGASQETQYF	TGTGCCAGCAGCACCGGCGGGGCTTCACAAGAGACCCAGTACTTC
TRBV2	14	many	TRBJ2-7	-	CASSSGRGYYEQYF	TGTGCCAGCAGTTCTGGGCGGGGTTACTACGAGCAGTACTTC
TRBV20-1	12	-	TRBJ2-3	TRBD1	CSARGGPDTQYF	TGCAGTGCCAGAGGGGGCCCCGATACGCAGTATTTT
TRBV16	16	-	TRBJ1-1	-	CASSQSGLVRNTEAFF	TGTGCCAGCAGCCAATCAGGGTTAGTGAGGAACACTGAAGCTTTCTTT
TRBV20-1	10	many	TRBJ1-1	-	CSALQGPAFF	TGCAGTGCTCTTCAGGGGCCAGCTTTCTTT
TRBV2	16	-	TRBJ2-6	-	CASCIDRFSGANVLTF	TGTGCCAGCTGTATCGACAGGTTCTCTGGGGCCAACGTCCTGACTTTC